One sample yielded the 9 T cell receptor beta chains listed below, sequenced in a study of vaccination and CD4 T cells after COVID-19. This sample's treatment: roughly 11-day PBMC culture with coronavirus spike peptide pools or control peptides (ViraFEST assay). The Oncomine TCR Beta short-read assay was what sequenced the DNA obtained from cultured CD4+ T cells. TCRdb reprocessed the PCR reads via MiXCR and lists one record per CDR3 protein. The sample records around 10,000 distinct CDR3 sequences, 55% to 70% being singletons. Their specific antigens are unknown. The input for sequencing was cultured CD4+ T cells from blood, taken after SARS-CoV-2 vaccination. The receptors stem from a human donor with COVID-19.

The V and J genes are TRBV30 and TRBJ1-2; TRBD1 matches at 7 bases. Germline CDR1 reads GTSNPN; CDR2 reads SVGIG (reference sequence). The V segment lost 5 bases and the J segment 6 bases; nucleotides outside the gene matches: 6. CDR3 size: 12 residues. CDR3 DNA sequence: TGTGCCTGGTCCAGGGGGGCCAATGGCTACACCTTC. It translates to CAWSRGANGYTF. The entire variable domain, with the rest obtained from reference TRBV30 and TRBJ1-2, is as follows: SQTIHQWPATLVQPVGSPLSLECTVEGTSNPNLYWYRQAAGRGLQLLFYSVGIGQISSEVPQNLSASRPQDRQFILSSKKLLLSDSGFYLCAWSRGANGYTFGSGTRLTVV.

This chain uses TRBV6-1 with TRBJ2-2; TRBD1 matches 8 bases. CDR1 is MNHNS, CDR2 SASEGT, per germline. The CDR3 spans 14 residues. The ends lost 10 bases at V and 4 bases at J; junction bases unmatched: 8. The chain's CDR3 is CAIHRTGITGELFF. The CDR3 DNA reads TGTGCCATCCACCGGACAGGGATCACCGGGGAGCTGTTTTTT.

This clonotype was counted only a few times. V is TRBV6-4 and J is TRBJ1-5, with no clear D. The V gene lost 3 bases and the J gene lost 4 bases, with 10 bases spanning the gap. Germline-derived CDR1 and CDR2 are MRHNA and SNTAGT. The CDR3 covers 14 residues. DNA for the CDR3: TGTGCCAGCAGTGAAAATTGGGGAAATCAGCCCCAGCATTTT. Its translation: CASSENWGNQPQHF.

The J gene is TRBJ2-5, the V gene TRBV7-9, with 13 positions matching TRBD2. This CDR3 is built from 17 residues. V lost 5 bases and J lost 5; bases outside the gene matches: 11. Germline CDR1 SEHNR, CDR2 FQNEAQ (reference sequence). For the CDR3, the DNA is TGTGCCAGCAGCCCCCGTCCACTAGCGGGGGGGGATGAGACCCAGTACTTC. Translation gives CASSPRPLAGGDETQYF.

The CDR3 region is CAISDRQGGSGYTF. Here the CDR3 DNA reads TGTGCCATCAGTGACCGGCAGGGAGGGTCTGGCTACACCTTC. This chain joins TRBV10-3 and TRBJ1-2; maybe TRBD1 (5 bases). Germline lookup yields CDR1 ENHRY and CDR2 SYGVKD. The CDR3 covers 14 residues. V was shortened by 3 bases and J by 7 bases, with 15 bases between the two germline ends.

The CDR3 DNA reads TGTGCCAGCAGTCCATACCGGGGCGCTTATAATTCACCCCTCCACTTT. It yields the protein CASSPYRGAYNSPLHF. V usage is TRBV27 and J usage is TRBJ1-6; D perhaps matches TRBD1 (5 bases). This CDR3 has 16 amino acids. The germline V gene encodes CDR1 MNHEY and CDR2 SMNVEV (reference sequence). V was cut by 5 bases and J by 4 bases, with 15 bases left in between.

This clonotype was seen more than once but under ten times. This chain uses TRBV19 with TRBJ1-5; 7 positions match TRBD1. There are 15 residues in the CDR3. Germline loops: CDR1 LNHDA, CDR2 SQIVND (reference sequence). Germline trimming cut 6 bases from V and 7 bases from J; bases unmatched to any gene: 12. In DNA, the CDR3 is TGTGCCAGTAGGCCGGGACAGAACGGCTACCAGCCCCAGCATTTT. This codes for CASRPGQNGYQPQHF.

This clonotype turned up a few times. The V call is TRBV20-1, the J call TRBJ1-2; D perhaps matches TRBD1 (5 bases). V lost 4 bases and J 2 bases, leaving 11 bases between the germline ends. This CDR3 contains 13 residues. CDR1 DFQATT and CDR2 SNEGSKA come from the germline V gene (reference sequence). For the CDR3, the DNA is TGCAGTGCTATCCCCGGGGCCAACTATGGCTACACCTTC. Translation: CSAIPGANYGYTF.

The CDR3 DNA reads as TGTGCCAGCAGCACGGGACAGGGCGGTGGCTACACCTTC. Its protein is CASSTGQGGGYTF. V gene TRBV7-2 combines with J gene TRBJ1-2, with 9 bases fitting TRBD1. Germline CDR1 SGHTA, CDR2 FQGNSA. The length of the CDR3 is 13 residues. Trimming at V came to 5 bases and at J to 7 bases, leaving 5 bases not matched to a gene.